The 9 T cell receptor beta chains in this list originate from one sample, sequenced in a study of shared clonotypes between healthy human individuals. Clones were read by immunoSEQ multiplex PCR, and TCRdb kept only the in-frame ones, dropping some. The table includes some 2,000,000 clones, around 95% detected once. Specimen: naive CD4+ T cells sorted from blood. As to subset: CD45RA+ positively selected. The receptors were sampled from a man between 18 and 29 years old in good health.

For this clone: A junction boundary mismatches the germline segment, possibly from a read error. CDR3 region: CASSPRGGETQYF. CDR3 nucleotide sequence: TGCGCCAGTAGCCCTCGGGGAGGGGAGACCCAGTACTTC. V usage is TRBV4-1 and J usage is TRBJ2-5; 7 bases are a match to TRBD2. This CDR3 region has 13 residues. The germline gives CDR1 MGHRA, CDR2 YSYEKL.

The chain joins TRBV5-1 to TRBJ1-6; no firm D call. This CDR3 is 14 amino acids long. V lost 0 bases and J 6 bases, leaving 7 bases between the germline ends. Germline CDR1 reads SGHRS; CDR2 reads YFSETQ. The CDR3 loop reads CASSLAAVNSPLHF. CDR3 nucleotide sequence: TGCGCCAGCAGCTTGGCGGCAGTTAATTCACCCCTCCACTTT.

The rearrangement links TRBV19 to TRBJ1-6; tentatively, D is TRBD1 (6 bases). The germline gives CDR1 LNHDA, CDR2 SQIVND (reference sequence). CDR3 size: 16 residues. Trimming shortened V by 4 bases and J by 10 bases, and 20 bases separated the two germline ends. CDR3 sequence (DNA): TGTGCCAGTAGTAACCCCGGAGGGGGGGGTACCTCACCCCTCCACTTT. The encoded protein is CASSNPGGGGTSPLHF.

The chain recombines TRBV5-8 with TRBJ2-3, with 8 bases matching TRBD1. The junction had 7 bases not matched to a gene; V was cut back by 4 bases and J by 3 bases. The CDR3 has 15 residues. CDR1 is SGHTS and CDR2 is YDEGEE in the germline V gene. The CDR3 coding sequence is TGTGCCAGCAGCCCGGGACAGGTGGGAACAGATACGCAGTATTTT. Protein: CASSPGQVGTDTQYF.

The chain recombines TRBV6-6 with TRBJ2-5; D uncertain. The V gene's germline CDR1 is MNHNY and CDR2 SVGAGI (reference sequence). CDR3 length: 14 residues. The ends were cut back, 3 bases at V and 4 bases at J, with 12 bases in the middle. The CDR3 bases are TGTGCCAGCAGTTATAACCTGCTGGGAGAGACCCAGTACTTC. It codes for CASSYNLLGETQYF.

The chain links TRBV5-1 to TRBJ1-2; D perhaps matches TRBD1 (6 bases). Germline lookup yields CDR1 SGHRS and CDR2 YFSETQ. This CDR3 is built from 15 residues. With 0 bases removed from V and 6 bases from J, the gap between germline ends came to 15 bases. Here the CDR3 DNA reads TGCGCCAGCAGCTTGGTTGGGGGCCTATCTGATGGCTACACCTTC. Amino acid sequence: CASSLVGGLSDGYTF. The full variable domain, rest sourced from reference TRBV5-1 and TRBJ1-2, is KAGVTQTPRYLIKTRGQQVTLSCSPISGHRSVSWYQQTPGQGLQFLFEYFSETQRNKGNFPGRFSGRQFSNSRSEMNVSTLELGDSALYLCASSLVGGLSDGYTFGSGTRLTVV.

The chain carries TRBV6-1 and TRBJ2-3, with 7 bases lining up with TRBD2. V shed 0 bases and J 9 bases; nucleotides not matched to a gene: 12. This CDR3 is 16 amino acids long. Germline CDR1 is MNHNS and CDR2 is SASEGT. CDR3 nucleotides: TGTGCCAGCAGTGAAGCGAGGGGAGGGACTTGGGAGACGCAGTATTTT. Translated, it gives CASSEARGGTWETQYF.

This clone was recorded only once. J is TRBJ2-7 and V is TRBV11-2; D is uncertain. Per germline, CDR1 SGHAT and CDR2 FQNNGV. V was trimmed by 3 bases and J by 0 bases, leaving 9 bases between them. The CDR3 spans 14 residues. This chain's CDR3 is CASSFEGLSYEQYF. The DNA of the CDR3 is TGTGCCAGCAGCTTCGAAGGTCTCTCCTACGAGCAGTACTTC.

Remarks on this clone: Additional DNA sequences in this sample encode the identical CDR3. The chain uses TRBV28 and TRBJ1-3; D is undetermined. This CDR3 is built from 10 residues. Per germline, CDR1 MDHEN and CDR2 SYDVKM. V was shortened by 6 bases and J by 4 bases, with 1 base between the two germline ends. CDR3 bases: TGTGCCAGCAGCGGAAACACCATATATTTT. Translation: CASSGNTIYF.